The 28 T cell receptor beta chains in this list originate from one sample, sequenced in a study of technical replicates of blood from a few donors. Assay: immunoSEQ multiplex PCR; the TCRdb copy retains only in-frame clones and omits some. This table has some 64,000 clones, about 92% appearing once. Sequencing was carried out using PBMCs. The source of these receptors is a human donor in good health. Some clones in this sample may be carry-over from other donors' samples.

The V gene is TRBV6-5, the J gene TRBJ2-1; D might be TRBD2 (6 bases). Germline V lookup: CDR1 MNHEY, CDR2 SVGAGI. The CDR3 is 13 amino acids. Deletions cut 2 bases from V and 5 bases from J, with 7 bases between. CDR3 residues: CASSYGGDNEQFF. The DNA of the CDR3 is TGTGCCAGCAGTTACGGCGGGGACAATGAGCAGTTCTTC.

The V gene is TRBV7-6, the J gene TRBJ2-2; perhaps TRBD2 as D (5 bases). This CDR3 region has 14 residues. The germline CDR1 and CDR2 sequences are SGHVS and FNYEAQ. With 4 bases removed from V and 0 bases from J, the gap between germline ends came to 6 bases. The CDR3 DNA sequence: TGTGCCAGCAGCTCGACTACGAACACCGGGGAGCTGTTTTTT. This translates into CASSSTTNTGELFF.

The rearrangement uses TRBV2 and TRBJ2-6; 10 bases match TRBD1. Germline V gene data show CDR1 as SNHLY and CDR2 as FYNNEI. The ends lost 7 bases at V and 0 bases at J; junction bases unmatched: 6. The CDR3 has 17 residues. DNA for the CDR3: TGTGCCAGCAATCAGGACAGGGGGAGCTCTGGGGCCAACGTCCTGACTTTC. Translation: CASNQDRGSSGANVLTF.

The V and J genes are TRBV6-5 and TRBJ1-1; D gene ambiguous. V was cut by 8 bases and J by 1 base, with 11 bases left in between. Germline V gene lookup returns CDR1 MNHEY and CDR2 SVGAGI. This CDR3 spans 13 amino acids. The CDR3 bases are TGTGCCAGCCACGGTATGAGGAACACTGAAGCTTTCTTT. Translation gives CASHGMRNTEAFF.

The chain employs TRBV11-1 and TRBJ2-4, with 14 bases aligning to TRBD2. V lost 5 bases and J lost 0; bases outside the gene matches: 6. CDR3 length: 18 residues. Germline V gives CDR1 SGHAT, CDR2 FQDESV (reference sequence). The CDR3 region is CASSHGTSGGLAKNIQYF. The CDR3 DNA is TGTGCCAGCAGCCATGGGACTAGCGGGGGATTAGCCAAAAACATTCAGTACTTC.

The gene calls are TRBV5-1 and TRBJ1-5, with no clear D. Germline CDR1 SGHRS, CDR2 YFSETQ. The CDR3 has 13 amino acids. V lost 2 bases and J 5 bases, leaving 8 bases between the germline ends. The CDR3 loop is CASSFAGDQPQHF. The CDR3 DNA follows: TGCGCCAGCAGCTTTGCGGGCGATCAGCCCCAGCATTTT.

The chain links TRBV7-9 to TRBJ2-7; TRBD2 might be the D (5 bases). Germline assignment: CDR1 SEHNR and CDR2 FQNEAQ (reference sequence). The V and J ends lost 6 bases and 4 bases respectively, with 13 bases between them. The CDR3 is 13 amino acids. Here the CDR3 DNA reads TGTGCCAGCAGTTACACTAGTGCGTACGAGCAGTACTTC. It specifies CASSYTSAYEQYF.

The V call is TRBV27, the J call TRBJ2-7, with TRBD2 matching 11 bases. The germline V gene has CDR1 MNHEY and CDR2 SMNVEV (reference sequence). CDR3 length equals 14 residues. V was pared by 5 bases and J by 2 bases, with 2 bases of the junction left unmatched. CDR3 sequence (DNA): TGTGCCAGCAGTCCGGGACTAGCGGCCTACGAGCAGTACTTC. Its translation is CASSPGLAAYEQYF.

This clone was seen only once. This CDR3 is CAGGPGTLPYEQYF. In DNA, the CDR3 is TGTGCCGGGGGCCCCGGGACCCTCCCCTACGAGCAGTACTTC. V gene TRBV2 combines with J gene TRBJ2-7, with a possible D match to TRBD1 (6 bases). The V gene's germline CDR1 is SNHLY and CDR2 FYNNEI. This CDR3 is 14 amino acids long. Trimming left V 11 bases short and J 2 bases short, with 19 bases between. Variable domain in full (rest from reference TRBV2 and TRBJ2-7): EPEVTQTPSHQVTQMGQEVILRCVPISNHLYFYWYRQILGQKVEFLVSFYNNEISEKSEIFDDQFSVERPDGSNFTLKIRSTKLEDSAMYFCAGGPGTLPYEQYFGPGTRLTVT.

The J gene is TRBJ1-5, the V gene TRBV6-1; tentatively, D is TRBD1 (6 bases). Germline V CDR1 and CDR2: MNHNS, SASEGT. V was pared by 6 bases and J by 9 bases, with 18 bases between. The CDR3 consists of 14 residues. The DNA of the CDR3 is TGTGCCAGCAGCGTTACAGGGACCCAAGGGCCCCAGCATTTT. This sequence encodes CASSVTGTQGPQHF.

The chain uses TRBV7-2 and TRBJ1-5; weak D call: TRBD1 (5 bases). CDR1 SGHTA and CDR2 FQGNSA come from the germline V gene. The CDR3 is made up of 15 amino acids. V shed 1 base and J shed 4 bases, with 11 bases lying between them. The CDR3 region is CASSLEGAYNQPQHF. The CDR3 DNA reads TGTGCCAGCAGCTTAGAAGGGGCTTATAATCAGCCCCAGCATTTT. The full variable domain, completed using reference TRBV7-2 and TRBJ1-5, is GAGVSQSPSNKVTEKGKDVELRCDPISGHTALYWYRQSLGQGLEFLIYFQGNSAPDKSGLPSDRFSAERTGGSVSTLTIQRTQQEDSAVYLCASSLEGAYNQPQHFGDGTRLSIL.

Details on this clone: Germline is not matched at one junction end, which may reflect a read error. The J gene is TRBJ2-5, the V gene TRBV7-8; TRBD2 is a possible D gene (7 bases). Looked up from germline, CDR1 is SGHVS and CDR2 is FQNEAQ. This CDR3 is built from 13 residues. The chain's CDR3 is CASRLGGGETQYF. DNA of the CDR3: TGTGCCAGCAGATTAGGGGGGGGCGAGACCCAGTACTTC.

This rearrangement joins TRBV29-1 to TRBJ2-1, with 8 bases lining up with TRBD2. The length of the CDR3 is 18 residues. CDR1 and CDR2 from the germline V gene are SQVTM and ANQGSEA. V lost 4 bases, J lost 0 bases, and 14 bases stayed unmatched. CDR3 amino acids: CSVGGREGLESSYNEQFF. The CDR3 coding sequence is TGCAGCGTTGGGGGTCGGGAGGGTTTAGAGAGCTCCTACAATGAGCAGTTCTTC.

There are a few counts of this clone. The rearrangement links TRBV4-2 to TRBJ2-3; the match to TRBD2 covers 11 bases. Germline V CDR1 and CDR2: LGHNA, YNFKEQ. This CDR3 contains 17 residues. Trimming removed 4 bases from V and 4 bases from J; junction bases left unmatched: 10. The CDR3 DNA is TGTGCCAGCAGCCCCGGGGAGAGTAGCGGGGGGGCAGATACGCAGTATTTT. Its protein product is CASSPGESSGGADTQYF.

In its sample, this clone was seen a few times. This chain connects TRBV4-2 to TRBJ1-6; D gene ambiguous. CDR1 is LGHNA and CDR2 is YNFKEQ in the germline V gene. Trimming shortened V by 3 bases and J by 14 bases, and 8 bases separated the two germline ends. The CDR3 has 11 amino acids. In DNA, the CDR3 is TGTGCCAGCAGCCAGTTAGACACCCTCCACTTT. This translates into CASSQLDTLHF.

The CDR3 here is CASSQDETSGGWDTQYF. The CDR3 DNA reads as TGCGCCAGCAGCCAAGATGAGACTAGCGGGGGGTGGGATACGCAGTATTTT. The V call is TRBV4-1, the J call TRBJ2-3; the match to TRBD2 covers 13 bases. CDR1 and CDR2 from the germline V gene are MGHRA and YSYEKL. The CDR3 totals 17 residues. With 0 bases clipped from V and 6 bases from J, the junction kept 6 bases outside the gene matches.

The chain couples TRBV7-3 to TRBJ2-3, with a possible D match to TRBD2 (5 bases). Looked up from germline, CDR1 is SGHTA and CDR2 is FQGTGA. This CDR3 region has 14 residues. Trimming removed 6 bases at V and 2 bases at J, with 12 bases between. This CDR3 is CASSLAHDTDTQYF. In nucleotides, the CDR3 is TGTGCCAGCAGTTTAGCGCACGACACAGATACGCAGTATTTT.

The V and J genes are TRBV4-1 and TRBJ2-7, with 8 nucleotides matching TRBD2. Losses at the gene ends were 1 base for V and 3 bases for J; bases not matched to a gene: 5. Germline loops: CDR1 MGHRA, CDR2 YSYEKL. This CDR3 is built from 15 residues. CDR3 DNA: TGCGCCAGCAGCCAAGCGGAGACTAGCGTCTACGAGCAGTACTTC. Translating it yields CASSQAETSVYEQYF.

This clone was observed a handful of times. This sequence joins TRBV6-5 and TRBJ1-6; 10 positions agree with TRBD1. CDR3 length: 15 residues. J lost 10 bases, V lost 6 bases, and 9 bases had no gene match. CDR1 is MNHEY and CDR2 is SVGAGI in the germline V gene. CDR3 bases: TGTGCCAGCAGCGCTACCGGGACAGGGGAGTCACCCCTCCACTTT. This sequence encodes CASSATGTGESPLHF.

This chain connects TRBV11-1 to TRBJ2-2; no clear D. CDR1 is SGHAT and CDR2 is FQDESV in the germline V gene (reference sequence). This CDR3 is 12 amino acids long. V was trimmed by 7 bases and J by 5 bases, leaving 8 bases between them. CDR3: CASTKETGELFF. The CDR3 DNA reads TGTGCCAGCACTAAGGAGACCGGGGAGCTGTTTTTT.

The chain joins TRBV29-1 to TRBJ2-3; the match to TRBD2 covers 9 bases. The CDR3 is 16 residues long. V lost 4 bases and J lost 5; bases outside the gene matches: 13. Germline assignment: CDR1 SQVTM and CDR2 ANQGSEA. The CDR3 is CSVGARGVAGVDTQYF. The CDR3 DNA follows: TGCAGCGTTGGTGCCCGGGGGGTAGCGGGGGTAGATACGCAGTATTTT.

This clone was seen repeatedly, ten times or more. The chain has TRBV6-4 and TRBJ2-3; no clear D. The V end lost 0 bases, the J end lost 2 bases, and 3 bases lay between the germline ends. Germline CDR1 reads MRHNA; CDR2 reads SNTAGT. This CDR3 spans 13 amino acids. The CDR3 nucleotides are TGTGCCAGCAGTGACTCAGCCACAGATACGCAGTATTTT. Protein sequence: CASSDSATDTQYF.

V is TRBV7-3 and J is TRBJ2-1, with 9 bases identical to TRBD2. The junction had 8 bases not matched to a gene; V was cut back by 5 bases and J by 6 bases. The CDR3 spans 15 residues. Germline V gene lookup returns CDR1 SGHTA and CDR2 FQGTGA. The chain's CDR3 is CASSGLAGVGNEQFF. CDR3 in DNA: TGTGCCAGCAGCGGCTTAGCGGGAGTGGGCAATGAGCAGTTCTTC.

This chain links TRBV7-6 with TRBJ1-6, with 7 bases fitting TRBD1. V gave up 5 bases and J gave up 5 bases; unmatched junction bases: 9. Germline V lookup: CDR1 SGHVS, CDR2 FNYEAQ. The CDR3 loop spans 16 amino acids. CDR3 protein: CASSLNQGEHNSPLHF. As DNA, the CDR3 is TGTGCCAGCAGCCTAAACCAGGGGGAGCATAATTCACCCCTCCACTTT. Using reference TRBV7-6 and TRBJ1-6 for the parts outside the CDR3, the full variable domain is GAGVSQSPRYKVTKRGQDVALRCDPISGHVSLYWYRQALGQGPEFLTYFNYEAQQDKSGLPNDRFSAERPEGSISTLTIQRTEQRDSAMYRCASSLNQGEHNSPLHFGNGTRLTVT.

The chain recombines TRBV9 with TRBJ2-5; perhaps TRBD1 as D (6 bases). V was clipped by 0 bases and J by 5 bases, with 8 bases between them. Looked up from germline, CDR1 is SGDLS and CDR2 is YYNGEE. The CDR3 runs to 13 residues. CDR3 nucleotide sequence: TGTGCCAGCAGCGTAGGGCAGGGGGAGACCCAGTACTTC. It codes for CASSVGQGETQYF.

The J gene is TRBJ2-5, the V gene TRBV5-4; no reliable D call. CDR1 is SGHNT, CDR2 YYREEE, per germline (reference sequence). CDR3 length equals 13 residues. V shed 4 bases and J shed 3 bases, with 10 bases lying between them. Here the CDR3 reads CASSSRTKETQYF. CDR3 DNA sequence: TGTGCCAGCAGCAGCCGAACCAAAGAGACCCAGTACTTC. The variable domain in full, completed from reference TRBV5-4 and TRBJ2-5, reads ETGVTQSPTHLIKTRGQQVTLRCSSQSGHNTVSWYQQALGQGPQFIFQYYREEENGRGNFPPRFSGLQFPNYSSELNVNALELDDSALYLCASSSRTKETQYFGPGTRLLVL.

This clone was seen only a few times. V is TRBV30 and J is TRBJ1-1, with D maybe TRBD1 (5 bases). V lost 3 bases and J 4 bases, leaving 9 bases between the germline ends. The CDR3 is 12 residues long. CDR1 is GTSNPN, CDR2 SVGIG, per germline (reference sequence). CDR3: CAWRPDSTEAFF. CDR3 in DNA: TGTGCCTGGAGACCCGACAGCACTGAAGCTTTCTTT. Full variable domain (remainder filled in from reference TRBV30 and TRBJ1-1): SQTIHQWPATLVQPVGSPLSLECTVEGTSNPNLYWYRQAAGRGLQLLFYSVGIGQISSEVPQNLSASRPQDRQFILSSKKLLLSDSGFYLCAWRPDSTEAFFGQGTRLTVV.

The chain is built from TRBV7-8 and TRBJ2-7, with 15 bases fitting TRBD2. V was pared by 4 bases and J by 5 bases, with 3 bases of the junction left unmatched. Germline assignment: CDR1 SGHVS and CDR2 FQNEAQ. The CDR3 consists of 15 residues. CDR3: CASSSGLAGGNEQYF. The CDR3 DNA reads TGTGCCAGCAGCTCCGGACTAGCGGGAGGGAACGAGCAGTACTTC.